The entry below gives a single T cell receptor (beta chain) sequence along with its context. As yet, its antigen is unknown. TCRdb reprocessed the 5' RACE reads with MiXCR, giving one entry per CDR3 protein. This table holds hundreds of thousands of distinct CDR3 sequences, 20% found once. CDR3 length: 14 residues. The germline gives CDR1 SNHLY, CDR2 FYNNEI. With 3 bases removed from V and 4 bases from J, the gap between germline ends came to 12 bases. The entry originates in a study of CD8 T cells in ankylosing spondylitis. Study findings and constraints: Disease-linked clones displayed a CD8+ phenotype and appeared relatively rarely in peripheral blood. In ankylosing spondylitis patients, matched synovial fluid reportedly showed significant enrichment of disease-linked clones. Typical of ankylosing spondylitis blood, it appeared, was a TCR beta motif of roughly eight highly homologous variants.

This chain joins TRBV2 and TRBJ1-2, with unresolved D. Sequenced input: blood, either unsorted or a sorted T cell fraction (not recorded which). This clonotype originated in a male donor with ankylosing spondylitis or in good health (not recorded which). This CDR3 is CASSDVGQSYGYTF. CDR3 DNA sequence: TGTGCCAGCAGTGACGTCGGGCAGAGCTATGGCTACACCTTC.